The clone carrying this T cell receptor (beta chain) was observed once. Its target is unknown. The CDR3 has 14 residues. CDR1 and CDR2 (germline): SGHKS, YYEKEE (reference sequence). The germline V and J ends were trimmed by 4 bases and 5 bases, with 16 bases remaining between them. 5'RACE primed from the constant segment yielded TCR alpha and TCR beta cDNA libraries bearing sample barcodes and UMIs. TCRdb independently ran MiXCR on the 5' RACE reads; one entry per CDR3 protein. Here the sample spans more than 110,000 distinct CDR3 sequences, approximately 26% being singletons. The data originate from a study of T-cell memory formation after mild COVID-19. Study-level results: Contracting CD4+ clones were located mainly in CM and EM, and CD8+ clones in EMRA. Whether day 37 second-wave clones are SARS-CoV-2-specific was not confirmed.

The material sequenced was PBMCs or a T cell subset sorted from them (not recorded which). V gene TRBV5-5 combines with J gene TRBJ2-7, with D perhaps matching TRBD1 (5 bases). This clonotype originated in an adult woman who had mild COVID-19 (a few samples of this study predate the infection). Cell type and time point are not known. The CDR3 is CASSPGWGQDEQYF. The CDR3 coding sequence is TGTGCCAGCAGCCCTGGGTGGGGCCAGGACGAGCAGTACTTC. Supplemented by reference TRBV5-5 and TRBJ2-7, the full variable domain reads DAGVTQSPTHLIKTRGQQVTLRCSPISGHKSVSWYQQVLGQGPQFIFQYYEKEERGRGNFPDRFSARQFPNYSSELNVNALLLGDSALYLCASSPGWGQDEQYFGPGTRLTVT.